The clone carrying this T cell receptor beta chain was seen a handful of times. The antigen remains undetermined. The data were taken from a study of vaccination and CD4 T cells after COVID-19. Oncomine TCR Beta short-read sequencing was applied to DNA from cultured CD4+ T cells. Investigators isolated genomic DNA from cultured CD4+ T cells. TCRdb passed the PCR reads through MiXCR, listing each CDR3 protein once. The repertoire holds fewer than 15,000 distinct CDR3 sequences, with roughly three fifths as singletons. The sample's treatment: roughly 10-day PBMC culture with coronavirus spike peptide pools or control peptides (ViraFEST assay). ViraFEST grew antigen-specific T cells using peptide pools, then sequenced TCRs. Culture conditions combined 2 million to 2.5 million PBMCs per well with roughly 10 IU/ml IL-2 and roughly 10 ug/ml peptide pools. Germline V gene sequence: CDR1 SEHNR, CDR2 FQNEAQ (reference sequence). Trimming took 5 bases from V and 1 from J, leaving 11 bases between them. The CDR3 runs to 14 residues.

This TCR derives from a human donor with COVID-19. V is TRBV7-9 and J is TRBJ2-5, with a possible D match to TRBD2 (6 bases). Material: cultured CD4+ T cells from blood, obtained after SARS-CoV-2 vaccination. Here the CDR3 reads CASSPRDFQETQYF. The CDR3 DNA sequence: TGTGCCAGCAGCCCAAGGGACTTCCAAGAGACCCAGTACTTC.